This TCR beta chain was captured in a study of T cell responses to AZD1222 COVID-19 vaccine. General observations from the study: Donors were mostly white British, more females; clonal diversity possibly underestimated.

Produced via immunoSEQ multiplex PCR; TCRdb's table is partial and in-frame only. The sample shows about 130,000 clones, just over 85% of them seen only once. As regards this clone: Its target is not known.

Germline V CDR1 and CDR2: SGHTA, FQGNSA. With V trimmed by 5 bases and J by 1 base, 16 bases remained unmatched. The CDR3 is 19 residues long. Sequenced material: peripheral blood, taken on day 0 of AZD1222 vaccination. The gene calls are TRBV7-2 and TRBJ1-2; TRBD1 matches at 10 bases. The sequence was collected from an adult in good health. CDR3 nucleotide sequence: TGTGCCAGCAGCCCCGCCGGAGGGACAGGGGCCCCCTTTAACTATGGCTACACCTTC. This encodes CASSPAGGTGAPFNYGYTF.